These 21 T cell receptor beta chains share one sample of origin, sequenced in a study of blood T cells in healthy people across ages. A second 7 to 11 cycle PCR used barcoded and J-beta primers. Using its own MiXCR run on the 5' RACE reads, TCRdb lists one record per CDR3 protein. This sample has more than 700,000 distinct CDR3 sequences, with around 50% found just once. What was sequenced was blood. The receptor set was obtained from an elderly man in good health.

This chain joins TRBV3-1 and TRBJ2-4; D gene unclear. The J call may not be correct, given that the DNA end is closer to TRBJ2-7. The CDR3 consists of 14 residues. In germline, CDR1 is LGHDT, CDR2 YNNKEL (reference sequence). DNA of the CDR3: TGTGCCAGCAGCCAAGCCGAATCAAACTACGAGCAGTACTTC. Translation: CASSQAESNYEQYF.

V usage is TRBV5-1 and J usage is TRBJ1-5, with TRBD1 matching over 7 bases. CDR1 and CDR2 from the germline V gene are SGHRS and YFSETQ. The CDR3 contains 16 residues. V trimming: 0 bases; J trimming: 6 bases; junction bases outside the gene matches: 9. CDR3 bases: TGCGCCAGCAGCTTGGGACCAACAGGGGTCTCTCAGCCCCAGCATTTT. This translates into CASSLGPTGVSQPQHF.

This chain uses TRBV6-5 with TRBJ1-1; TRBD1 aligns across 10 bases. CDR3 length: 16 amino acids. J lost 1 base, V lost 2 bases, and 4 bases had no gene match. Germline lookup yields CDR1 MNHEY and CDR2 SVGAGI. CDR3 amino acids: CASSYDRGQGNTEAFF. Written as DNA, the CDR3 is TGTGCCAGCAGTTACGACAGGGGGCAGGGGAACACTGAAGCTTTCTTT.

This clonotype was picked up many times. The V gene is TRBV20-1, the J gene TRBJ2-1, with 10 bases matching TRBD2. Germline V gene sequence: CDR1 DFQATT, CDR2 SNEGSKA (reference sequence). V lost 6 bases and J lost 0; bases outside the gene matches: 11. This CDR3 is built from 17 residues. The CDR3 DNA is TGCAGTGCCTTAACCCGACTAGCGGGTAGCTCCTACAATGAGCAGTTCTTC. This gives the protein CSALTRLAGSSYNEQFF.

This clonotype was seen more than once but under ten times. This chain links TRBV7-2 with TRBJ2-2, with D unclear. The V end lost 6 bases, the J end lost 4 bases, and 15 bases lay between the germline ends. Germline V gene sequence: CDR1 SGHTA, CDR2 FQGNSA. This CDR3 comprises 15 residues. CDR3 loop: CASSSSRTTTGELFF. The CDR3 coding sequence is TGTGCCAGCAGTTCGTCGCGCACCACCACCGGGGAGCTGTTTTTT.

This clonotype was seen just once. The chain recombines TRBV20-1 with TRBJ2-2; 11 bases match TRBD2. Germline CDR1 DFQATT, CDR2 SNEGSKA (reference sequence). The CDR3 consists of 17 residues. With V trimmed by 1 base and J by 5 bases, 9 bases remained unmatched. The CDR3 DNA reads TGCAGTGCTAGAGTTGTGAGACTAGCGGGAAGGACCGGGGAGCTGTTTTTT. Translation gives CSARVVRLAGRTGELFF.

This clonotype was observed a few times. The J gene is TRBJ1-2, the V gene TRBV28, with D possibly TRBD1 on 6 matching bases. The germline V and J ends were trimmed by 10 bases and 6 bases, with 18 bases remaining between them. This CDR3 has 13 amino acids. Looked up from germline, CDR1 is MDHEN and CDR2 is SYDVKM. The CDR3 here is CATLEQGSNGYTF. CDR3 in DNA: TGTGCCACCTTAGAACAGGGTTCGAATGGCTACACCTTC.

The genes are TRBV6-2 or TRBV6-3 and TRBJ2-2; D remains unclear. This CDR3 has 15 residues. Germline CDR1 reads MNHEY; CDR2 reads SVGEGT. Trimming cost V 5 bases and J 0 bases, with 10 bases left between them. This chain's CDR3 is CASSRPGANTGELFF. The CDR3, as DNA: TGTGCCAGCAGTCGTCCGGGCGCGAACACCGGGGAGCTGTTTTTT.

The genes are TRBV28 and TRBJ1-5, with D perhaps TRBD1 (5 bases). Germline lookup yields CDR1 MDHEN and CDR2 SYDVKM. The CDR3 loop spans 15 amino acids. V was trimmed by 5 bases and J by 2 bases, leaving 13 bases between them. DNA of the CDR3: TGTGCCAGCAGTCTGTACAGGCATGGCAATCAGCCCCAGCATTTT. Its protein product is CASSLYRHGNQPQHF.

The V gene is TRBV2, the J gene TRBJ2-1; D may correspond to TRBD1 or TRBD2 (5 bases each). With 10 bases removed from V and 4 bases from J, the gap between germline ends came to 14 bases. Germline loops: CDR1 SNHLY, CDR2 FYNNEI. The CDR3 contains 13 residues. In nucleotides, the CDR3 is TGTGCCACCTCCGGGACCATATACAATGAGCAGTTCTTC. Translating it yields CATSGTIYNEQFF.

V gene TRBV24-1 combines with J gene TRBJ2-5; D perhaps matches TRBD1 (5 bases). Germline CDR1 and CDR2: KGHDR and SFDVKD. This CDR3 region has 16 residues. The ends were cut back, 4 bases at V and 1 base at J, with 15 bases in the middle. CDR3 DNA: TGTGCCACCAGTGAGCCACAGGTGGGGTCCCAAGAGACCCAGTACTTC. Protein product: CATSEPQVGSQETQYF.

This chain links TRBV6-5 with TRBJ2-1, with D perhaps TRBD2 (6 bases). This CDR3 is built from 16 residues. Germline CDR1 and CDR2: MNHEY and SVGAGI. V was pared by 2 bases and J by 11 bases, with 22 bases between. Here the CDR3 reads CASSYQTRLVGAQQFF. The DNA of the CDR3 is TGTGCCAGCAGTTACCAAACCCGACTAGTGGGAGCCCAGCAGTTCTTC.

The table lists this clonotype with many counts. The gene calls are TRBV20-1 and TRBJ2-1, with 8 positions matching TRBD2. Looked up from germline, CDR1 is DFQATT and CDR2 is SNEGSKA (reference sequence). V was pared by 3 bases and J by 1 base, with 5 bases of the junction left unmatched. The CDR3 is 15 amino acids. The chain's CDR3 is CSASPPGGSYNEQFF. In DNA form, the CDR3 reads TGCAGTGCTAGTCCCCCGGGGGGGTCCTACAATGAGCAGTTCTTC.

For the CDR3, the DNA is TGTGCCAGCAGCTTAGAGTCCCCGGGGAGCTCCTACAATGAGCAGTTCTTC. This gives the protein CASSLESPGSSYNEQFF. The V and J genes are TRBV11-2 and TRBJ2-1; perhaps TRBD2 as D (5 bases). V lost 0 bases and J lost 0, with 12 bases in between. The CDR3 spans 17 residues. From germline, CDR1 is SGHAT and CDR2 FQNNGV.

This chain joins TRBV7-2 and TRBJ2-7, with TRBD2 matching 11 bases. CDR3 length equals 16 residues. Germline V lookup: CDR1 SGHTA, CDR2 FQGNSA. J was trimmed by 7 bases and V by 1 base; bases with no gene match: 9. In DNA form, the CDR3 reads TGTGCCAGCAGCTTAGGAGTAGCGGGAGGGTTGAATGAGCAGTACTTC. Protein product: CASSLGVAGGLNEQYF.

V is TRBV30 and J is TRBJ1-1, with a weak D call TRBD1 (5 bases). This CDR3 is built from 14 residues. Germline lookup yields CDR1 GTSNPN and CDR2 SVGIG (reference sequence). V shed 5 bases and J shed 1 base, with 14 bases lying between them. CDR3 sequence reads: CAWWRGEGNTEAFF. DNA of the CDR3: TGTGCCTGGTGGAGGGGAGAGGGGAACACTGAAGCTTTCTTT.

This chain joins TRBV6-5 and TRBJ1-2; D perhaps matches TRBD1 (5 bases). V shed 2 bases and J shed 5 bases, with 9 bases lying between them. The germline CDR1 and CDR2 sequences are MNHEY and SVGAGI. CDR3 length equals 13 residues. The CDR3 reads CASSYDGGYGYTF. For the CDR3, the DNA is TGTGCCAGCAGTTACGACGGGGGGTATGGCTACACCTTC.

The chain links TRBV30 to TRBJ2-5, with 7 bases matching TRBD1. The CDR3 loop spans 13 amino acids. Germline V gene sequence: CDR1 GTSNPN, CDR2 SVGIG (reference sequence). The junction had 2 bases not matched to a gene; V was cut back by 0 bases and J by 4 bases. The CDR3 spells CAWSVNRGETQYF. In DNA, the CDR3 is TGTGCCTGGAGTGTTAACAGGGGAGAGACCCAGTACTTC.

V is TRBV30 and J is TRBJ2-3; 7 positions match TRBD1. The CDR3 runs to 15 residues. V shed 0 bases and J 0 bases; nucleotides not matched to a gene: 3. CDR1 is GTSNPN and CDR2 is SVGIG in the germline V gene (reference sequence). CDR3 in amino acids: CAWSVDRVSTDTQYF. The CDR3 DNA sequence: TGTGCCTGGAGTGTTGACAGGGTGAGCACAGATACGCAGTATTTT.

With respect to this clonotype: A single base separates this from a much larger clone, so it may be a read error. The chain recombines TRBV7-2 with TRBJ2-3; D remains ambiguous. The germline V gene has CDR1 SGHTA and CDR2 FQGNSA. CDR3 length: 14 amino acids. V dropped 0 bases and J dropped 2 bases, with 6 bases sitting between them. The CDR3 DNA is TGTGCCAGCAGCTTAGCGTCCGCCACAGATACGCAGTATTTT. Residues: CASSLASATDTQYF.

The rearrangement joins TRBV20-1 to TRBJ2-1; TRBD2 aligns across 15 bases. This CDR3 comprises 16 residues. V was clipped by 6 bases and J by 3 bases; unmatched bases: 6. Germline lookup yields CDR1 DFQATT and CDR2 SNEGSKA (reference sequence). The CDR3 DNA is TGCAGTGCAGAACCGGGACTAGCGGGAGGCTACAATGAGCAGTTCTTC. Amino acid sequence: CSAEPGLAGGYNEQFF.